A single sample is the source of the 11 T cell receptor beta chains below, sequenced in a study of PD-L1 blockade in urothelial cancer. Some clones are missing from TCRdb's copy, which holds only in-frame ones; the method was immunoSEQ multiplex PCR. The sample comprises tens of thousands of clones, about 80% of which are singletons, and 9% to 9.5% rests with the top ten. This specimen consisted of PBMCs, obtained around atezolizumab (anti-PD-L1) treatment. The source of these receptors is an older man with urothelial cancer.

The genes are TRBV6-5 and TRBJ2-7, with D possibly TRBD1 on 6 matching bases. V shed 3 bases and J shed 0 bases, with 9 bases lying between them. The V gene's germline CDR1 is MNHEY and CDR2 SVGAGI. CDR3 length: 14 amino acids. CDR3 nucleotides: TGTGCCAGCAGTTATAGAGGGGGCTCCTACGAGCAGTACTTC. It translates to CASSYRGGSYEQYF.

The chain employs TRBV7-3 and TRBJ1-1, with 8 bases that match TRBD1. The CDR3 spans 13 residues. V lost 6 bases and J lost 3; bases outside the gene matches: 3. Germline V gene data show CDR1 as SGHTA and CDR2 as FQGTGA. The CDR3 spells CASRQGAHTEAFF. CDR3 DNA sequence: TGTGCCAGCAGGCAGGGGGCGCACACTGAAGCTTTCTTT.

This clone has more than one count but fewer than ten. Here the CDR3 DNA reads TGTGCCAGCAGCCAGACCGGGTCCGGAAACACCATATATTTT. It is translated as CASSQTGSGNTIYF. The J gene is TRBJ1-3, the V gene TRBV7-6; D is uncertain. CDR1 is SGHVS and CDR2 is FNYEAQ in the germline V gene. Trimming took 5 bases from V and 4 from J, leaving 12 bases between them. The length of the CDR3 is 14 residues.

The CDR3 region has the DNA TGTGCCACCAGTCCTCGTTACTCGGGCTCCTACGAGCAGTACTTC. Translating gives CATSPRYSGSYEQYF. The rearrangement joins TRBV15 to TRBJ2-7; D ambiguous. Germline V gene sequence: CDR1 LNHNV, CDR2 YYDKDF (reference sequence). This CDR3 region has 15 residues. Trimming took off 6 bases at V and 0 bases at J, with 15 bases between the two ends.

The V gene is TRBV6-5, the J gene TRBJ2-3, with no clear D. The germline CDR1 and CDR2 sequences are MNHEY and SVGAGI. CDR3 size: 13 residues. The V end lost 5 bases, the J end lost 8 bases, and 14 bases lay between the germline ends. In DNA, the CDR3 is TGTGCCAGCAGTCCAGGAACGACGGTTACGCAGTATTTT. This translates into CASSPGTTVTQYF.

The chain carries TRBV5-1 and TRBJ2-2, with TRBD1 matching over 7 bases. This CDR3 is built from 13 residues. With 4 bases clipped from V and 7 bases from J, the junction kept 4 bases outside the gene matches. Germline CDR1 SGHRS, CDR2 YFSETQ. In DNA, the CDR3 is TGCGCCAGCAGCACGACAGGGCTCGGGGAGCTGTTTTTT. Encoded protein: CASSTTGLGELFF. Using reference TRBV5-1 and TRBJ2-2 for the parts outside the CDR3, the full variable domain is KAGVTQTPRYLIKTRGQQVTLSCSPISGHRSVSWYQQTPGQGLQFLFEYFSETQRNKGNFPGRFSGRQFSNSRSEMNVSTLELGDSALYLCASSTTGLGELFFGEGSRLTVL.

Details on this clone: The junction shows a germline mismatch at one end, possibly a read error. The gene calls are TRBV5-6 and TRBJ2-7; D might be TRBD2 (6 bases). Germline V gene sequence: CDR1 SGHDT, CDR2 YYEEEE. The CDR3 runs 14 residues. CDR3: CASSPRGRTYEQHF. CDR3 sequence (DNA): TGTGCCAGCAGCCCACGGGGGAGAACCTACGAGCAGCACTTC.

V and J are TRBV7-2 and TRBJ1-5; 9 bases align to TRBD1. This CDR3 is 15 amino acids long. The germline gives CDR1 SGHTA, CDR2 FQGNSA. V shed 5 bases, J shed 7 bases, and the junction held 9 bases outside the gene matches. CDR3: CASSPSTGGRQPQHF. CDR3 coding DNA: TGTGCCAGCAGCCCATCTACAGGGGGCAGGCAGCCCCAGCATTTT. Full variable domain (outside the CDR3, taken from reference TRBV7-2 and TRBJ1-5): GAGVSQSPSNKVTEKGKDVELRCDPISGHTALYWYRQSLGQGLEFLIYFQGNSAPDKSGLPSDRFSAERTGGSVSTLTIQRTQQEDSAVYLCASSPSTGGRQPQHFGDGTRLSIL.

Notes on this clone: At one boundary the junction diverges from the germline segment, which might be a read error. The CDR3 is CASSLGVRTGEQYF. Here the CDR3 DNA reads TGTGCTAGCAGCTTAGGAGTCAGAACAGGCGAGCAGTACTTC. J is TRBJ2-7 and V is TRBV7-7; D might be TRBD1 (5 bases). Germline CDR1 reads SSHAT; CDR2 reads FNYEAQ (reference sequence). The CDR3 has 14 amino acids.

This chain uses TRBV15 with TRBJ2-3, with 7 bases fitting TRBD1. The CDR3 contains 14 residues. CDR1 is LNHNV, CDR2 YYDKDF, per germline (reference sequence). J gave up 3 bases and V 8 bases, and 8 bases lay outside the gene matches. The CDR3 sequence is CATAADRVTDTQYF. The CDR3 DNA reads TGTGCCACCGCGGCCGACAGGGTAACAGATACGCAGTATTTT. Variable domain in full (rest from reference TRBV15 and TRBJ2-3): DAMVIQNPRYQVTQFGKPVTLSCSQTLNHNVMYWYQQKSSQAPKLLFHYYDKDFNNEADTPDNFQSRRPNTSFCFLDIRSPGLGDTAMYLCATAADRVTDTQYFGPGTRLTVL.

The rearrangement uses TRBV7-8 and TRBJ2-1; TRBD2 agrees at 11 bases. This CDR3 comprises 16 residues. After removal of 2 bases from V and 7 bases from J, the junction contained 7 bases not matched to a gene. Per germline, CDR1 SGHVS and CDR2 FQNEAQ. The CDR3 loop reads CASSLYRLAGGNEQFF. The CDR3 DNA reads TGTGCCAGCAGCTTATACCGCCTAGCGGGGGGAAATGAGCAGTTCTTC.